These 14 T cell receptor beta chains were all obtained from the same sample, sequenced in a study of spatial heterogeneity in lung cancer. Using its own MiXCR run on the 5' RACE reads, TCRdb lists one record per CDR3 protein. The profile shows 9,500 to 12,000 distinct CDR3 sequences, 6.3% of them singletons. Time point defined: sample taken at primary tumor resection. The source material was PBMCs, sampled at surgery. Receptor source: a male donor with early-stage non-small cell lung cancer.

There are a few counts of this clonotype. This rearrangement joins TRBV5-6 to TRBJ1-1, with TRBD1 as a possible D gene (6 bases). The V end lost 0 bases, the J end lost 0 bases, and 12 bases lay between the germline ends. Germline lookup yields CDR1 SGHDT and CDR2 YYEEEE. The CDR3 is made up of 16 amino acids. CDR3 DNA sequence: TGTGCCAGCAGCTTGGACATGGGACACCTGAACACTGAAGCTTTCTTT. This translates into CASSLDMGHLNTEAFF.

This clonotype was detected many times. V and J are TRBV6-1 and TRBJ2-7, with D uncertain. Trimming cost V 7 bases and J 2 bases, with 12 bases left between them. The CDR3 has 13 residues. Germline CDR1 is MNHNS and CDR2 is SASEGT. The CDR3 reads CASTDGSPYEQYF. The CDR3, as DNA: TGTGCCAGCACCGACGGGTCCCCCTACGAGCAGTACTTC.

This clonotype was observed many times. V gene TRBV28 combines with J gene TRBJ2-1; the D gene is possibly TRBD2 (6 bases). This CDR3 has 15 amino acids. Per germline, CDR1 MDHEN and CDR2 SYDVKM. Trimming shortened V by 3 bases and J by 3 bases, and 12 bases separated the two germline ends. In nucleotides, the CDR3 is TGTGCCAGCAGTTTCCCACTGACTAGCTACAATGAGCAGTTCTTC. Protein sequence: CASSFPLTSYNEQFF.

The chain joins TRBV27 to TRBJ1-2, with TRBD1 as a possible D gene (6 bases). Deletions cut 3 bases from V and 0 bases from J, with 11 bases between. This CDR3 contains 15 residues. CDR1 and CDR2 (germline): MNHEY, SMNVEV (reference sequence). The CDR3 DNA reads as TGTGCCAGCAGTTTCAAGGACAGCCCTAACTATGGCTACACCTTC. Translation gives CASSFKDSPNYGYTF.

The chain recombines TRBV28 with TRBJ2-7; possible D gene TRBD2, 5 bases. V lost 3 bases and J 4 bases, leaving 13 bases between the germline ends. Germline loops: CDR1 MDHEN, CDR2 SYDVKM. The CDR3 is made up of 14 amino acids. The CDR3 region is CASSFYRTEYEQYF. CDR3 DNA: TGTGCCAGCAGTTTCTATAGGACTGAGTACGAGCAGTACTTC.

This clonotype was found many times. V and J are TRBV4-3 and TRBJ2-5; the D is unclear. The CDR3 has 14 residues. CDR1 is LGHNA and CDR2 is YSLEER in the germline V gene. Trimming removed 0 bases at V and 2 bases at J, with 7 bases between. The CDR3: CASSQDQTQETQYF. In DNA form, the CDR3 reads TGCGCCAGCAGCCAAGATCAGACACAAGAGACCCAGTACTTC.

This clonotype was detected only a few times. The J gene is TRBJ2-3, the V gene TRBV7-6; 10 nucleotides match TRBD2. This CDR3 is built from 15 residues. V gave up 5 bases and J gave up 2 bases; unmatched junction bases: 4. CDR1 and CDR2 (germline): SGHVS, FNYEAQ. The CDR3 DNA is TGTGCCAGCAGCCAGACTAGCGGGCTCACAGATACGCAGTATTTT. It codes for CASSQTSGLTDTQYF. The entire variable domain, with the rest obtained from reference TRBV7-6 and TRBJ2-3, is as follows: GAGVSQSPRYKVTKRGQDVALRCDPISGHVSLYWYRQALGQGPEFLTYFNYEAQQDKSGLPNDRFSAERPEGSISTLTIQRTEQRDSAMYRCASSQTSGLTDTQYFGPGTRLTVL.

This clonotype appeared a few times. The gene calls are TRBV2 and TRBJ1-5; D gene ambiguous. This CDR3 is built from 14 residues. The germline gives CDR1 SNHLY, CDR2 FYNNEI. The V gene lost 0 bases and the J gene lost 10 bases, with 13 bases spanning the gap. The CDR3 DNA follows: TGTGCCAGCAGTGAAGCGGATAAATTACACCCCCAGCATTTT. This encodes CASSEADKLHPQHF.

This clonotype appeared many times. The J gene is TRBJ2-1, the V gene TRBV24-1, with 9 bases aligning to TRBD1. Trimming removed 1 base from V and 2 bases from J; junction bases left unmatched: 5. The V gene's germline CDR1 is KGHDR and CDR2 SFDVKD. The CDR3 has 17 amino acids. The CDR3 loop reads CATSDFRTGATYNEQFF. The CDR3, as DNA: TGTGCCACCAGTGATTTCCGGACAGGGGCGACCTACAATGAGCAGTTCTTC.

There are a few counts of this clonotype. The V gene is TRBV12-3 or TRBV12-4, the J gene TRBJ2-3; a possible D gene is TRBD2 (7 bases). The CDR3 has 15 residues. Trimming removed 7 bases from V and 8 bases from J, with 22 bases in between. CDR3 region: CASTLSNGGRVTQYF. The CDR3 DNA reads as TGTGCCAGCACCCTAAGCAACGGGGGGCGGGTTACGCAGTATTTT.

This clonotype was seen many times. The chain combines TRBV7-9 with TRBJ2-7, with D perhaps matching TRBD1 (6 bases). CDR1 is SEHNR and CDR2 is FQNEAQ in the germline V gene (reference sequence). This CDR3 has 11 amino acids. V gave up 5 bases and J gave up 12 bases, with 14 bases separating them. The CDR3 nucleotides read TGTGCCAGCAGCGCCACAGGGTATCTGTACTTC. It is translated as CASSATGYLYF. The entire variable domain, with the rest obtained from reference TRBV7-9 and TRBJ2-7, is as follows: DTGVSQNPRHKITKRGQNVTFRCDPISEHNRLYWYRQTLGQGPEFLTYFQNEAQLEKSRLLSDRFSAERPKGSFSTLEIQRTEQGDSAMYLCASSATGYLYFGPGTRLTVT.

This clonotype was detected ten times or more. The chain uses TRBV7-9 and TRBJ2-5; D possibly corresponds to TRBD2 (6 bases). The CDR3 sequence is 16 residues long. V lost 0 bases and J 2 bases, leaving 13 bases between the germline ends. Germline CDR1 reads SEHNR; CDR2 reads FQNEAQ (reference sequence). The CDR3 coding sequence is TGTGCCAGCAGCTTAGCGCAGGGAGGCGGACAAGAGACCCAGTACTTC. This gives the protein CASSLAQGGGQETQYF.

A remark on this clonotype: The junction shows a germline mismatch at one end, possibly a read error. The J gene is TRBJ2-3, the V gene TRBV6-4; TRBD2 matches at 7 bases. This CDR3 is 14 amino acids long. Germline V gives CDR1 MRHNA, CDR2 SNTAGT. The CDR3 loop is CVSAAGSSTDTQYF. CDR3 nucleotide sequence: TGTGTCAGCGCAGCGGGGTCTAGCACAGATACGCAGTATTTT.

This clonotype has ten or more counts. The CDR3 DNA is TGTGCCAGCAGTGCTGACCAGGGGGCTGGAGAGACCCAGTACTTC. This gives the protein CASSADQGAGETQYF. The rearrangement uses TRBV28 and TRBJ2-5; 8 nucleotides agree with TRBD1. CDR1 and CDR2 (germline): MDHEN, SYDVKM. V dropped 5 bases and J dropped 4; count of bases not matched to a gene: 9. The CDR3 runs 15 residues.